The clone carrying this TCR beta chain was found many times. Regions amplified from RNA transcripts were the TCR beta CDR3 regions. RT-PCR in the first round (using the HTBI primer set) targeted the TCR CDR3. TCRdb processed the multiplex PCR reads anew with MiXCR; each CDR3 protein has one entry. The sample shows about 400,000 distinct CDR3 sequences, about an eighth of them seen only once. The germline V and J ends were trimmed by 5 bases and 7 bases, with 14 bases remaining between them. CDR1 is SGHAT and CDR2 is FQNNGV in the germline V gene. The CDR3 spans 14 residues. Uncontrolled infection, other autoimmune disease, pregnancy or lactation led to exclusion. This sample was taken from a study of T cells in Graves' hyperthyroidism and ophthalmopathy. Study overall: Before treatment of any kind, peripheral blood was taken at initial diagnosis.

This TCR derives from a man aged 50 to 60 with Graves' ophthalmopathy. The sample consisted of blood. This sequence joins TRBV11-2 and TRBJ1-4; D perhaps matches TRBD1 (6 bases). CDR3 in amino acids: CASSLQGWGEKLFF. The CDR3 coding sequence is TGTGCCAGCAGCCTACAGGGTTGGGGTGAAAAACTGTTTTTT.